The next 6 T cell receptor beta chains were all read from a single sample in a study of identical twins. TCRdb re-called the 5' RACE reads with MiXCR, one entry per CDR3 protein. The data hold 550,000 to 800,000 distinct CDR3 sequences, with 7.1% observed a single time. The same data also went into a second study, on yellow fever vaccine responses in identical twins.

The source material was PBMCs. The receptors shown here come from a woman aged 18-29 years in good health.

In its sample, this clonotype was seen many times. The chain links TRBV15 to TRBJ2-7; D is unclear. Germline-derived CDR1 and CDR2 are LNHNV and YYDKDF (reference sequence). The CDR3 totals 12 residues. Trimming took 5 bases from V and 3 from J, leaving 8 bases between them. The CDR3 region has the DNA TGTGCCACCAGCGGTACCGACTACGAGCAGTACTTC. Protein sequence: CATSGTDYEQYF.

This clonotype was seen at least ten times. The chain couples TRBV4-2 to TRBJ2-1; maybe TRBD2 (7 bases). CDR1 is LGHNA, CDR2 YNFKEQ, per germline. The germline V and J ends were trimmed by 1 base and 8 bases, with 18 bases remaining between them. The CDR3 totals 16 residues. The CDR3 spells CASSQVEGGPGDEQFF. The DNA for the CDR3 is TGTGCCAGCAGCCAAGTGGAGGGGGGGCCTGGGGATGAGCAGTTCTTC.

This clonotype was picked up many times. The rearrangement uses TRBV29-1 and TRBJ2-2, with TRBD1 identical over 8 bases. Germline V CDR1 and CDR2: SQVTM, ANQGSEA. After removal of 4 bases from V and 4 bases from J, the junction contained 5 bases not matched to a gene. The CDR3 covers 14 residues. CDR3 sequence: CSVVWTGSTGELFF. DNA for the CDR3: TGCAGCGTTGTTTGGACAGGGAGCACCGGGGAGCTGTTTTTT.

This clonotype was observed a handful of times. The chain employs TRBV2 and TRBJ1-1; 8 bases are shared with TRBD1. The germline gives CDR1 SNHLY, CDR2 FYNNEI. This CDR3 is 14 amino acids long. The V segment lost 10 bases and the J segment 0 bases; nucleotides outside the gene matches: 7. The CDR3 DNA reads as TGTGCCACCCACGGGACAGGAATGAACACTGAAGCTTTCTTT. Protein sequence: CATHGTGMNTEAFF.

A few counts support this clonotype. This chain connects TRBV4-1 to TRBJ2-2; maybe TRBD1 (6 bases). The germline V and J ends were trimmed by 2 bases and 8 bases, with 15 bases remaining between them. The CDR3 is made up of 15 amino acids. Germline CDR1 and CDR2: MGHRA and YSYEKL. The chain's CDR3 is CASSQHTTGTGELFF. Written as DNA, the CDR3 is TGCGCCAGCAGCCAACATACCACAGGGACGGGGGAGCTGTTTTTT.

This clonotype was found a few times. This chain connects TRBV5-1 to TRBJ2-7; either TRBD1 or TRBD2 may supply D (5 bases each). V was cut by 1 base and J by 2 bases, with 13 bases left in between. The CDR3 is 15 residues long. Germline assignment: CDR1 SGHRS and CDR2 YFSETQ. The CDR3 sequence is CASSLSGTAAYEQYF. CDR3 nucleotide sequence: TGCGCCAGCAGCTTGTCCGGGACGGCCGCCTACGAGCAGTACTTC.